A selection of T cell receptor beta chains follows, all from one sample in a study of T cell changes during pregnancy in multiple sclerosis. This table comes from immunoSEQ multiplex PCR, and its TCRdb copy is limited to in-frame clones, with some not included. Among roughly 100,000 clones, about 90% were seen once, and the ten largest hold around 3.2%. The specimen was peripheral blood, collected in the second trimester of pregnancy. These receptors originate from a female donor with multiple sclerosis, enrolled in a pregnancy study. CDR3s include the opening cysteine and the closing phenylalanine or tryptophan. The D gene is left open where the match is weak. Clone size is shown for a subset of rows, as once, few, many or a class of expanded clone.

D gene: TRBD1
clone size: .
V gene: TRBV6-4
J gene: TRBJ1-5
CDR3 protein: CASNQQGDQPQHF
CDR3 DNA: TGTGCCAGCAACCAGCAGGGGGATCAGCCCCAGCATTTT

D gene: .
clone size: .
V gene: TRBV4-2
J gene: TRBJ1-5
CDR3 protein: CASSQAQNSNQPQHF
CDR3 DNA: TGTGCCAGCAGCCAAGCGCAGAATTCCAATCAGCCCCAGCATTTT

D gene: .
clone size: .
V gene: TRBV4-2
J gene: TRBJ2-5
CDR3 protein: CASSQDQDSPRNF
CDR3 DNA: TGTGCCAGCAGCCAAGACCAGGATTCTCCCCGGAACTTC

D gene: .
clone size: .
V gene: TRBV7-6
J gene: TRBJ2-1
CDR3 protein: CASSLGISNEQFF
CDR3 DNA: TGTGCCAGCAGCTTAGGAATCAGCAATGAGCAGTTCTTC

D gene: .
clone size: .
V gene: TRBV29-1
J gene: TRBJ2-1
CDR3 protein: CSVKARGLSSYNEQFF
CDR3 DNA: TGCAGCGTGAAGGCTCGGGGTCTGAGCTCCTACAATGAGCAGTTCTTC

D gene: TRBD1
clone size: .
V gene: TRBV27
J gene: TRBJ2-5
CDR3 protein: CASSPPGQGQETQYF
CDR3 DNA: TGTGCCAGCAGTCCCCCGGGACAGGGTCAAGAGACCCAGTACTTC

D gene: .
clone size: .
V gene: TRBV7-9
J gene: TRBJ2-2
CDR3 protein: CASSELLTGELFF
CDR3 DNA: TGTGCCAGCAGTGAACTGCTAACCGGGGAGCTGTTTTTT

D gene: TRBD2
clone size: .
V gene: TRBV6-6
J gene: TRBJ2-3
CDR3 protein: CASSSGRFDTQYF
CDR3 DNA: TGTGCCAGCAGTAGCGGGAGGTTTGATACGCAGTATTTT

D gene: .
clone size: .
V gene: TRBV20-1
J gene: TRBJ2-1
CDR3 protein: CSAEGDNEQFF
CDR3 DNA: TGCAGTGCGGAGGGCGACAATGAGCAGTTCTTC

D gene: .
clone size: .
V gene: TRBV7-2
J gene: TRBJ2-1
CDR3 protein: CASTPTGTPYNEQFF
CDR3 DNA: TGTGCCAGCACCCCGACCGGGACTCCCTACAATGAGCAGTTCTTC

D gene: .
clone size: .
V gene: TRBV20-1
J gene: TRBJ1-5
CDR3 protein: CSAPGHQPQHF
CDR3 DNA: TGCAGTGCCCCTGGGCATCAGCCCCAGCATTTT

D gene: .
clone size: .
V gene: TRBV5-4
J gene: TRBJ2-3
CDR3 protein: CASSDQWGRTDTQYF
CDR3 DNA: TGTGCCAGCAGCGACCAGTGGGGGCGCACAGATACGCAGTATTTT

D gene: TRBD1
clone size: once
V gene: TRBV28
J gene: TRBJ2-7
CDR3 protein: CASSLNRQWDRGSYEQYF
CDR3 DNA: TGTGCCAGCAGTTTAAATCGCCAATGGGACAGGGGAAGTTACGAGCAGTACTTC

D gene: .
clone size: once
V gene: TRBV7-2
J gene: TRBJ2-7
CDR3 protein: CASSLSGASYEQYF
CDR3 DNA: TGTGCCAGCAGCTTATCAGGGGCCTCCTACGAGCAGTACTTC

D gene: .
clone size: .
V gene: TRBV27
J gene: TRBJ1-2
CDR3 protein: CASRAGANYGYTF
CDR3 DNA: TGTGCCAGCAGGGCGGGGGCTAACTATGGCTACACCTTC

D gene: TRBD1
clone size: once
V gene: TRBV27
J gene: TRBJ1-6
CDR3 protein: CASSLTGRGDSPLHF
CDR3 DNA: TGTGCCAGCAGCCTAACAGGCAGGGGGGATTCACCCCTCCACTTT

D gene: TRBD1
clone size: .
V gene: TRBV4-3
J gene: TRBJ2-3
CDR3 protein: CASSRGDGQGADTQYF
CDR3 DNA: TGCGCCAGCAGCCGAGGTGATGGACAGGGGGCAGATACGCAGTATTTT

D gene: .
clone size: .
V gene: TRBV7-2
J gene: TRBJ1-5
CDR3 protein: CASSLSRATQPQHF
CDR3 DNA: TGTGCCAGCAGCTTAAGCAGGGCAACGCAGCCCCAGCATTTT

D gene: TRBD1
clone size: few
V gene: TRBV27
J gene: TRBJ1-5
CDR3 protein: CASSMTGINQPQHF
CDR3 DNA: TGTGCCAGCAGTATGACAGGGATCAATCAGCCCCAGCATTTT

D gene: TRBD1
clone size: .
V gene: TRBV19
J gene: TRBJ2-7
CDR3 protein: CASRQGYEQYF
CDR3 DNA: TGTGCCAGCCGACAGGGATACGAGCAGTACTTC

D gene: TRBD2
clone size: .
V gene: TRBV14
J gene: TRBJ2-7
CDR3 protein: CASSQRRTSGKYEQYF
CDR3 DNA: TGTGCCAGCAGCCAGCGTCGGACTAGCGGGAAATACGAGCAGTACTTC

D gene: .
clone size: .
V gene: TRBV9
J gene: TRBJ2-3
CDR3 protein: CASSVRRGGTDTQYF
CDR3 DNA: TGTGCCAGCAGCGTACGGCGGGGCGGTACAGATACGCAGTATTTT

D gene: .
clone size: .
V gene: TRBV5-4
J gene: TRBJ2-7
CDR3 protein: CASSSRQGGYEQYF
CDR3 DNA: TGTGCCAGCAGCTCCCGGCAGGGGGGTTACGAGCAGTACTTC

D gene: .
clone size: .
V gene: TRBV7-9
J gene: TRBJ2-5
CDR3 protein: CASSLGSTGLQETQYF
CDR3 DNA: TGTGCCAGCAGCTTAGGGTCTACAGGCTTACAAGAGACCCAGTACTTC

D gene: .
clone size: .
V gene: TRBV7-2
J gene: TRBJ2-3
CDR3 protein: CASSLEAVINPQYF
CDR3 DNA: TGTGCCAGCAGCTTAGAGGCGGTGATCAACCCGCAGTATTTT

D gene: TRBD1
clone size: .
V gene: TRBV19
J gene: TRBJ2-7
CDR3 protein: CASSTRDRGFYEQYF
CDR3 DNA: TGTGCCAGTAGTACTCGGGACAGGGGTTTCTACGAGCAGTACTTC

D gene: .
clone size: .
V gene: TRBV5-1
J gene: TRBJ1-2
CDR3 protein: CASSLDRRDGYTF
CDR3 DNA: TGCGCCAGCAGCTTGGACAGAAGAGATGGCTACACCTTC

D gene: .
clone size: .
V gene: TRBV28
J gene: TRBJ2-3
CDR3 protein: CASSSRDITDTQYF
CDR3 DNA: TGTGCCAGCAGTTCTCGGGACATCACAGATACGCAGTATTTT

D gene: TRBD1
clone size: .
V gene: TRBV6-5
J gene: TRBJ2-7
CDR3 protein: CATWTGPYEQYF
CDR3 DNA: TGTGCCACCTGGACAGGTCCATACGAGCAGTACTTC

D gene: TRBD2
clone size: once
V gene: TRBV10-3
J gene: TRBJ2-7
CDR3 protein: CAISDSGAVYEQYF
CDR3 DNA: TGTGCCATCAGTGACAGCGGGGCCGTATACGAGCAGTACTTC

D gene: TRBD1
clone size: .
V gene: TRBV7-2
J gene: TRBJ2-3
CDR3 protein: CASSFRSGGRDTQYF
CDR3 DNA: TGTGCCAGCAGCTTCAGGTCAGGGGGCAGAGATACGCAGTATTTT